Listed below are T cell receptor beta chains from one sample, sequenced in a study of T cell responses to AZD1222 COVID-19 vaccine. Clones were sequenced by immunoSEQ multiplex PCR, and TCRdb holds only the in-frame ones, with some missing. Of about 120,000 clones in the sample, roughly 90% were seen once. The sequences come from peripheral blood, collected on day 0 of AZD1222 vaccination. The receptors come from an adult in good health. Both conserved end residues are part of each CDR3. D genes are given only for firm matches. Part of the rows lack a size; the others show once, few, many or a class for expanded clones.

D gene	V gene	clone size	J gene	CDR3 DNA	CDR3 protein
NA	TRBV19	once	TRBJ1-2	TGTGCCAGTAGGGGAAATGGGGCGGACTGGGGCTACACCTTC	CASRGNGADWGYTF
TRBD1	TRBV27	NA	TRBJ2-7	TGTGCCAGCAGCCCGGACAGGGGCTACGAGCAGTACTTC	CASSPDRGYEQYF
TRBD1	TRBV5-1	once	TRBJ2-7	TGCGCCAGCAGCTTCGATGGACAGGTCTCCTACGAGCAGTACTTC	CASSFDGQVSYEQYF
TRBD2	TRBV15	NA	TRBJ2-3	TGTGCCACCAGCAGAGAAGGGCGGGGGGGCACGGATACGCAGTATTTT	CATSREGRGGTDTQYF
NA	TRBV7-9	NA	TRBJ2-7	TGTGCCAGCGGTATCCAGGTTTACGAGCAGTACTTC	CASGIQVYEQYF
NA	TRBV7-8	NA	TRBJ1-2	TGTGCCAGCAGCTTAGAGGGGCAGAACTATGGCTACACCTTC	CASSLEGQNYGYTF
TRBD1	TRBV2	NA	TRBJ2-4	TGTGCCAGCAGGGACCCCACGGGACAGGGGGCTGGAAACATTCAGTACTTC	CASRDPTGQGAGNIQYF
NA	TRBV7-9	few	TRBJ1-1	TGTGCCAGCAGCATCGAGACAGGAGAGGCTTTCTTT	CASSIETGEAFF
NA	TRBV12-3/TRBV12-4	NA	TRBJ1-2	TGTGCCAGCAGTTTGACCCCGGGTAGCTACACCTTC	CASSLTPGSYTF
NA	TRBV12-3/TRBV12-4	once	TRBJ1-1	TGTGCCAGCAGTAAAGCCCGGGGTACTGAAGCTTTCTTT	CASSKARGTEAFF
NA	TRBV7-2	NA	TRBJ1-3	TGTGCCAGCAGCTTGCAAGTGGGAAACACCATATATTTT	CASSLQVGNTIYF
TRBD1	TRBV10-3	NA	TRBJ2-2	TGTGCCATCAGGGACAGGTCGAGCACCGGGGAGCTGTTTTTT	CAIRDRSSTGELFF
NA	TRBV11-1	NA	TRBJ2-1	TGTGCCAGCATGCTGGGAGAGGGCTCCTACAATGAGCAGTTCTTC	CASMLGEGSYNEQFF
TRBD1	TRBV9	NA	TRBJ2-7	TGTGCCAGCAGCGTAGCGGACAGGGCAGACTACGAGCAGTACTTC	CASSVADRADYEQYF
NA	TRBV9	once	TRBJ2-3	TGTGCCAGCAGCGTAGCCCCAGGTCATACGCAGTATTTT	CASSVAPGHTQYF
NA	TRBV5-4	NA	TRBJ2-5	TGTGCCAGCAGCTTGTTGGCTAACCAAGAGACCCAGTACTTC	CASSLLANQETQYF
NA	TRBV28	NA	TRBJ1-5	TGTGCCAGCAGTTTAGATCAGCCCCAGCATTTT	CASSLDQPQHF
TRBD1	TRBV4-3	NA	TRBJ1-2	TGCGCCAGCAGCCAAGATGCCAGGGGGCCGGGTGGCTACACCTTC	CASSQDARGPGGYTF
NA	TRBV5-1	NA	TRBJ1-1	TGCGCCAGCAGCTTGGCCCCCCTCGGGGGGATGAACACTGAAGCTTTCTTT	CASSLAPLGGMNTEAFF
TRBD1	TRBV6-5	NA	TRBJ2-1	TGTGCCAGCAGTCGGGACAGGGCAAATGAGCAGTTCTTC	CASSRDRANEQFF
NA	TRBV28	NA	TRBJ1-1	TGTGCCAGCAGTCCAACAGGGTGGGGATGGGCTTTCTTT	CASSPTGWGWAFF
NA	TRBV7-3	NA	TRBJ2-3	TGTGCCAGCAGCTTAACCCCCACAGATACGCAGTATTTT	CASSLTPTDTQYF
NA	TRBV12-3/TRBV12-4	few	TRBJ2-7	TGTGCCAGCAGTTTTAAGTTCGAGCAGTACTTC	CASSFKFEQYF
NA	TRBV18	NA	TRBJ2-7	TGTGCCAGCTCACCACCCAGAACGGAGCGCGGGGAGCAGTACTTC	CASSPPRTERGEQYF
TRBD2	TRBV19	NA	TRBJ2-3	TGTGCCAGTAGTATAGGGGGAGGGGCGGGCACAGATACGCAGTATTTT	CASSIGGGAGTDTQYF
NA	TRBV19	NA	TRBJ1-2	TGTGCCAGTAGTGCAGGGGTGGGGTATGGCTACACCTTC	CASSAGVGYGYTF
NA	TRBV19	NA	TRBJ1-1	TGTGCCAGTAGTATCGACAGAATGAACACTGAAGCTTTCTTT	CASSIDRMNTEAFF
NA	TRBV5-5	NA	TRBJ1-3	TGTGCCAGCAGCTTGGGGAGTATCCTGATCTCTGGAAACACCATATATTTT	CASSLGSILISGNTIYF
NA	TRBV18	NA	TRBJ1-5	TGTGCCAGCTCACCGGAGGGATTCAATCAGCCCCAGCATTTT	CASSPEGFNQPQHF
TRBD1	TRBV9	NA	TRBJ1-1	TGTGCCAGCAGCGTAGGCCAGGGGGTGGACACTGAAGCTTTCTTT	CASSVGQGVDTEAFF
TRBD1	TRBV7-2	NA	TRBJ1-6	TGTGCCAGCAGCGCCCCGGGACAGGAAGATTCACCCCTCCACTTT	CASSAPGQEDSPLHF
TRBD2	TRBV6-5	few	TRBJ2-5	TGTGCCAGCAGACTAGCGGGGGCTACCAGAGAGACCCAGTACTTC	CASRLAGATRETQYF
NA	TRBV7-2	NA	TRBJ2-7	TGTGCCAGCAGCACCGGTGGGAACGAGCAGTACTTC	CASSTGGNEQYF
TRBD1	TRBV7-9	NA	TRBJ2-5	TGTGCCAGCAGCTTTTGGACAGGGGAGGAGACCCAGTACTTC	CASSFWTGEETQYF
NA	TRBV27	NA	TRBJ2-3	TGTGCCAGCAGACCTCAGTTGCGGGGGCGCACAGATACGCAGTATTTT	CASRPQLRGRTDTQYF
TRBD2	TRBV7-2	once	TRBJ2-7	TGTGCCAGCAGCTTAGGGACTAGCGACTACGAGCAGTACTTC	CASSLGTSDYEQYF
NA	TRBV12-5	NA	TRBJ2-7	TGTGCTAGTGGTACGAGCTCCTACGAGCAGTACTTC	CASGTSSYEQYF
TRBD1	TRBV5-1	NA	TRBJ2-7	TGCGCCAGCAGCTTGGCGGTTTCGAAAAGCCCGGGACAGGGTTCCTACGAGCAGTACTTC	CASSLAVSKSPGQGSYEQYF
NA	TRBV5-4	NA	TRBJ1-1	TGTGCCAGCAGCTTGGACATGCCGAGGGTCACTGAAGCTTTCTTT	CASSLDMPRVTEAFF
NA	TRBV30	NA	TRBJ1-2	TGTGCCTCAGACACCTATGGCTACACCTTC	CASDTYGYTF
NA	TRBV19	NA	TRBJ1-5	TGTGCCAGTAGTATAGAGAAGGCGATGGGGAACAATCAGCCCCAGCATTTT	CASSIEKAMGNNQPQHF
NA	TRBV11-3	NA	TRBJ1-1	TGTGCCAGCAGCTTGAGGGGATCGAACACTGAAGCTTTCTTT	CASSLRGSNTEAFF
NA	TRBV7-2	NA	TRBJ2-7	TGTGCCAGCAGCGTCGACGCTCCCTCCTACGAGCAGTACTTC	CASSVDAPSYEQYF
NA	TRBV9	NA	TRBJ1-2	TGTGCCAGCAGCGCTCGAGACGGGGGACGCTATGGCTACACCTTC	CASSARDGGRYGYTF
NA	TRBV7-9	NA	TRBJ1-2	TGTGCCAGCAGAACCGGGACGGGCTATGGCTACACCTTC	CASRTGTGYGYTF
NA	TRBV23-1	NA	TRBJ1-1	TGCGCCAGCAGTCAATCGAACAGGGACACTGAAGCTTTCTTT	CASSQSNRDTEAFF
NA	TRBV2	NA	TRBJ1-2	TGTGCCAGCAGCGCCTCCGGGACGGGTGGCTACACCTTC	CASSASGTGGYTF
NA	TRBV14	NA	TRBJ1-4	TGTGCCAGCAGCAAATTACAAGCAACTAATGAAAAACTGTTTTTT	CASSKLQATNEKLFF
TRBD1	TRBV3-1/TRBV3-2	few	TRBJ1-2	TGTGCCAGCAGCTATACAGGGGGGAATGGCTACACCTTC	CASSYTGGNGYTF
NA	TRBV18	NA	TRBJ2-7	TGTGCCAGCTCATCGGGGACTCTCTACGAGCAGTACTTC	CASSSGTLYEQYF